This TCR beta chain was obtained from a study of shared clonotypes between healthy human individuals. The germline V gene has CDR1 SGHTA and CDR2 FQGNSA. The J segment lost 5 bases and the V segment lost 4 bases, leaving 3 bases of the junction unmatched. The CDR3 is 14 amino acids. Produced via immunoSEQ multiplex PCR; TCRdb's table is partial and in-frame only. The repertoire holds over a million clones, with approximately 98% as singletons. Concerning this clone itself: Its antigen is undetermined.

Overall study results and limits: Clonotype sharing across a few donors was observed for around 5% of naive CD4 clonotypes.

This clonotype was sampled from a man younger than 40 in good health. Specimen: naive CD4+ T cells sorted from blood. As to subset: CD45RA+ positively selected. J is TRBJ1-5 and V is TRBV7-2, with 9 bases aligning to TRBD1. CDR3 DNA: TGTGCCAGCAGCTCTAGACAGGGGGATCAGCCCCAGCATTTT. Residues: CASSSRQGDQPQHF. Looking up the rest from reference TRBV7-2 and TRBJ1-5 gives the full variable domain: GAGVSQSPSNKVTEKGKDVELRCDPISGHTALYWYRQSLGQGLEFLIYFQGNSAPDKSGLPSDRFSAERTGGSVSTLTIQRTQQEDSAVYLCASSSRQGDQPQHFGDGTRLSIL.